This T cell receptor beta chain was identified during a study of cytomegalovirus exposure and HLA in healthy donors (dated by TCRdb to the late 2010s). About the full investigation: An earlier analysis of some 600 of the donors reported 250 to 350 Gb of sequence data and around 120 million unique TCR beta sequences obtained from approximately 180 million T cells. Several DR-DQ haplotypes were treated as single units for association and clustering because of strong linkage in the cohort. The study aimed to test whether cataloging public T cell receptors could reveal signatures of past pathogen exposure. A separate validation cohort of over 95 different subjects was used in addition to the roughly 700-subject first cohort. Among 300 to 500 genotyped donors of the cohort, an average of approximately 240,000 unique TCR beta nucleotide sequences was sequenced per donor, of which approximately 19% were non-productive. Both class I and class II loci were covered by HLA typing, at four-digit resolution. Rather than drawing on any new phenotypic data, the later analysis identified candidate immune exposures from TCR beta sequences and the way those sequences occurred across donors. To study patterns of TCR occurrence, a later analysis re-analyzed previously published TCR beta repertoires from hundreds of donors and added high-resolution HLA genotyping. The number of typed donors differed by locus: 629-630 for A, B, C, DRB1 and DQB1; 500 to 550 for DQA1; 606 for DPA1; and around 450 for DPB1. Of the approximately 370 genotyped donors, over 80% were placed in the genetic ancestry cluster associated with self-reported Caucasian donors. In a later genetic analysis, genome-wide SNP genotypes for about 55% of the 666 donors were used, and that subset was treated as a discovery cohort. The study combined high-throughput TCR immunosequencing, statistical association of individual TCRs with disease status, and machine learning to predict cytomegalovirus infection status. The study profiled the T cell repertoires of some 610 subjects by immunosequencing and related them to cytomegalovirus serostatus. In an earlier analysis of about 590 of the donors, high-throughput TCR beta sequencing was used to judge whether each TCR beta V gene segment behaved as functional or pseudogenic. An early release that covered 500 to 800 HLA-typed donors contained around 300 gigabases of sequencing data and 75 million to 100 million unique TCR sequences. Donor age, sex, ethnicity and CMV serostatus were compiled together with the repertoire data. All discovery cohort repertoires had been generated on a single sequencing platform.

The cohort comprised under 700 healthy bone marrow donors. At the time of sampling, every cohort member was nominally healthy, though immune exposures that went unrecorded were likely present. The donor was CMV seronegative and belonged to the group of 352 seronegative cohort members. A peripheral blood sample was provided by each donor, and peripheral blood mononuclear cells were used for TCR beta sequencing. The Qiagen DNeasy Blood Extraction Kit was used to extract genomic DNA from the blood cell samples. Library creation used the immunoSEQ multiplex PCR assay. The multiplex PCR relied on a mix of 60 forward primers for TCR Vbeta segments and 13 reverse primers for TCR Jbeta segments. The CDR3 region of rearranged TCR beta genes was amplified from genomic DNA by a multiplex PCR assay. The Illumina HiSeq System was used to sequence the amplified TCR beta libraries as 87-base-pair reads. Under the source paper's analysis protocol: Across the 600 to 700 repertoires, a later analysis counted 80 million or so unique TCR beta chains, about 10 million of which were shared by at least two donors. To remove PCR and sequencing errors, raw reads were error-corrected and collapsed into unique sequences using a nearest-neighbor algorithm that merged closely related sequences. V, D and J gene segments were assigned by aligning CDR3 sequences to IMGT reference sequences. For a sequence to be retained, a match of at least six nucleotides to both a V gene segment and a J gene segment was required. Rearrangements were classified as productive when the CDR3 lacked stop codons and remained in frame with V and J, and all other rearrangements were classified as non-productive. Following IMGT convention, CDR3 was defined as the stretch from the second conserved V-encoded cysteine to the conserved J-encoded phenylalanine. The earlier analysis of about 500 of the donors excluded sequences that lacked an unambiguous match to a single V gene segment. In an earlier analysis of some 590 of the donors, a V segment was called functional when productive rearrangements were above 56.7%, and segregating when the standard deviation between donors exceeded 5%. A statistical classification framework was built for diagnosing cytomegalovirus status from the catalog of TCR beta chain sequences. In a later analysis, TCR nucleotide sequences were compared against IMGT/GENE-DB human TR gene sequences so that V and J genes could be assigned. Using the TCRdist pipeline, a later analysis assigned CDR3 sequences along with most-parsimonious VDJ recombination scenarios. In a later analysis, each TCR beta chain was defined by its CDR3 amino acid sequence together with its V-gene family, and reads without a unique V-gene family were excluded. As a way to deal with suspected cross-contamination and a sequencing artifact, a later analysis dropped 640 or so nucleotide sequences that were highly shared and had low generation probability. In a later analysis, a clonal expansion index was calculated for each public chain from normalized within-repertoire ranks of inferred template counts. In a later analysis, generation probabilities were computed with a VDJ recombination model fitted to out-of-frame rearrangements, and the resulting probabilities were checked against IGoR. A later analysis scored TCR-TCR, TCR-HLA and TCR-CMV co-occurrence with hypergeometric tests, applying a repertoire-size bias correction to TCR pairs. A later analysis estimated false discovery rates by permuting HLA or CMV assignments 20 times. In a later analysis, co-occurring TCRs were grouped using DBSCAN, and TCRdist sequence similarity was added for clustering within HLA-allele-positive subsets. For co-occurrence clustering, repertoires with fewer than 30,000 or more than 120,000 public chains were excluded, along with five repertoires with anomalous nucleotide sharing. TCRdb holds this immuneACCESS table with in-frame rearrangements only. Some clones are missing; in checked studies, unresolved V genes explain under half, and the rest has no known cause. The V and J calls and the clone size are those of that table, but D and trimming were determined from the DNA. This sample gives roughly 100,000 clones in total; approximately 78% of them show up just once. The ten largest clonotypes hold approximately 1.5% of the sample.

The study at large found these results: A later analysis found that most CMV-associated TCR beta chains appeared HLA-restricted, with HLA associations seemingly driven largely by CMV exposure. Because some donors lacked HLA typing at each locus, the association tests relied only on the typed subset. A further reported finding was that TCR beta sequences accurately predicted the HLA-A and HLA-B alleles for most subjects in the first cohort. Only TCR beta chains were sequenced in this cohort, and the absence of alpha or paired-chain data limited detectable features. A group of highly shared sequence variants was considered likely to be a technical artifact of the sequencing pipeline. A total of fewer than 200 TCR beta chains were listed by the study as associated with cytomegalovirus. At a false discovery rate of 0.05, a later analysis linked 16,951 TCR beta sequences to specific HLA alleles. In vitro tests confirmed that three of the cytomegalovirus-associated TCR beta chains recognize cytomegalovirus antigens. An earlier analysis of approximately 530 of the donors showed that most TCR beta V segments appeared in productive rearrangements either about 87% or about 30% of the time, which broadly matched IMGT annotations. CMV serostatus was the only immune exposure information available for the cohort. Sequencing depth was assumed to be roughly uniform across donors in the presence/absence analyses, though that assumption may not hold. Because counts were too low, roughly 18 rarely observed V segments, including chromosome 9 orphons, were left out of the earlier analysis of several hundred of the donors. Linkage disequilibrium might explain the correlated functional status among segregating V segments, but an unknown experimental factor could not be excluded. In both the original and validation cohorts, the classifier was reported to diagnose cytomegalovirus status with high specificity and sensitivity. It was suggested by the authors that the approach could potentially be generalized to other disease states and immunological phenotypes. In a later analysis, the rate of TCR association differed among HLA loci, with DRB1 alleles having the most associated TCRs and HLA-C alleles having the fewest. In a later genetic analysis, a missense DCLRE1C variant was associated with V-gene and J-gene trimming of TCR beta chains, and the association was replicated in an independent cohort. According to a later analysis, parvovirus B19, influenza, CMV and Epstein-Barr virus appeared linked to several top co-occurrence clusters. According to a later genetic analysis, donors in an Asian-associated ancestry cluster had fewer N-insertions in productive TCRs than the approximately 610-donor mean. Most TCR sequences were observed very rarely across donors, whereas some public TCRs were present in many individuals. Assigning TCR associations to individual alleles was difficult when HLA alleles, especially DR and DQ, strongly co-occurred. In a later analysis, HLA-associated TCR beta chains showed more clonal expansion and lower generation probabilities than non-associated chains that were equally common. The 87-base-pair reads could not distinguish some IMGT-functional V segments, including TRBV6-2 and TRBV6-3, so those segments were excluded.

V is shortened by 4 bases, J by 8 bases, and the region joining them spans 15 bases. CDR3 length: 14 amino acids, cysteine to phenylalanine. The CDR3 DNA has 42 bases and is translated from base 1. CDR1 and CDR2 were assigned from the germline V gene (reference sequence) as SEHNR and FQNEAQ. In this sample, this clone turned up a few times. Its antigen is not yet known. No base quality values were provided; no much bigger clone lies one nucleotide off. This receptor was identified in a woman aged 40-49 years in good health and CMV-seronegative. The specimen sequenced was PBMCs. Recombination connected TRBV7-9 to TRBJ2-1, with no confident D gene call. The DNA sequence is TGTGCCAGCAGCTCCCCTTTAGTTACCGATGAGCAGTTCTTC. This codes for CASSSPLVTDEQFF.